The present T cell receptor beta chain was sequenced within a study of T cell responses to AZD1222 COVID-19 vaccine. Whole-study results and caveats: There were mostly white British donors and more females than males, and clonal diversity was possibly underestimated.

The CDR3 contains 14 residues. Germline CDR1 reads MNHEY; CDR2 reads SVGAGI. J was trimmed by 4 bases and V by 7 bases; bases with no gene match: 7. Data came from immunoSEQ multiplex PCR; TCRdb stores just in-frame clones and leaves some out. There are around 110,000 clones in the sample; roughly 87% occur only once, and approximately 8% lies in the top ten. As to this clone: Its matching antigen is unknown.

The source of this sequence is an adult who received the AZD1222 COVID-19 vaccine. The rearrangement links TRBV6-5 to TRBJ2-1, with 7 positions matching TRBD2. Sequences were derived from peripheral blood, sampled 28 days after the second AZD1222 dose. The CDR3 nucleotides read TGTGCCAGCACTGCTAGCGGTAATTACAATGAGCAGTTCTTC. It translates to CASTASGNYNEQFF.